The 24 T cell receptor beta chains below all came from one sample that was sequenced in a study of CD8+ T cells in alopecia areata (dated by TCRdb to 2016 to 2018). Per the publication, the treatment or condition label means: oral pan-JAK inhibitor, 5-10 mg twice daily. The library was produced with the immunoSEQ multiplex PCR assay. To provide template for TCR sequencing, every sample had RNA extracted and reverse transcribed into cDNA. TCRdb provides this immuneACCESS table in a form limited to in-frame rearrangements. Some clones are lacking; in checked studies, under half of them reflect an unresolved V gene, and why the rest are absent is not known. This sample gives fewer than 250,000 clones in total; approximately 47% of them show up just once. The ten largest account for approximately 2.4% of the sample. Material: CD4+ T cells sorted from blood, obtained at roughly week 36, from a patient treated with tofacitinib. These receptors all come from a human donor with alopecia areata.

The rearrangement links TRBV7-9 to TRBJ1-3, with 7 bases matching TRBD1. Germline-derived CDR1 and CDR2 are SEHNR and FQNEAQ (reference sequence). The CDR3 consists of 15 residues. V trimming: 3 bases; J trimming: 0 bases; junction bases outside the gene matches: 2. The CDR3 loop reads CASSLGQLSGNTIYF. For the CDR3, the DNA is TGTGCCAGCAGCTTGGGACAGCTCTCTGGAAACACCATATATTTT.

This clone was seen a handful of times. The chain links TRBV30 to TRBJ2-1; 14 positions match TRBD2. Germline CDR1 GTSNPN, CDR2 SVGIG (reference sequence). The CDR3 contains 17 residues. Trimming cost V 4 bases and J 1 base; bases outside gene matches: 6. In nucleotides, the CDR3 is TGTGCCTGGAACGGGACTAGCGGGAGAGGGTCCTACAATGAGCAGTTCTTC. Amino acids: CAWNGTSGRGSYNEQFF.

The CDR3 spells CAWSPGRAGTDTQYF. DNA for the CDR3: TGTGCCTGGAGCCCCGGGAGGGCCGGCACAGATACGCAGTATTTT. The chain employs TRBV30 and TRBJ2-3; 8 bases map to TRBD2. V gave up 3 bases and J gave up 1 base; unmatched junction bases: 6. The V gene's germline CDR1 is GTSNPN and CDR2 SVGIG (reference sequence). This CDR3 comprises 15 residues.

This clone was detected a few times. J is TRBJ2-3 and V is TRBV2; 11 bases align to TRBD2. Germline V CDR1 and CDR2: SNHLY, FYNNEI. The CDR3 loop spans 15 amino acids. With 8 bases clipped from V and 6 bases from J, the junction kept 10 bases outside the gene matches. CDR3: CASYGPGLADDTQYF. CDR3 sequence (DNA): TGTGCCAGCTATGGGCCGGGACTAGCGGATGATACGCAGTATTTT.

This clone was counted between two and nine times. This sequence joins TRBV29-1 and TRBJ2-2; D is uncertain. The germline V and J ends were trimmed by 3 bases and 2 bases, with 7 bases remaining between them. The CDR3 runs to 13 residues. Germline V lookup: CDR1 SQVTM, CDR2 ANQGSEA. The CDR3 bases are TGCAGCGTTGAGGCCCTAAACACCGGGGAGCTGTTTTTT. It encodes CSVEALNTGELFF.

V is TRBV11-1 and J is TRBJ2-1, with 13 bases identical to TRBD2. J gave up 7 bases and V 6 bases, and 3 bases lay outside the gene matches. Germline assignment: CDR1 SGHAT and CDR2 FQDESV (reference sequence). The CDR3 totals 14 residues. CDR3 protein: CASRSGLAGNEQFF. As DNA, the CDR3 is TGTGCCAGCAGATCGGGACTAGCGGGAAATGAGCAGTTCTTC.

The rearrangement links TRBV30 to TRBJ2-5; a possible D gene is TRBD2 (6 bases). Germline-derived CDR1 and CDR2 are GTSNPN and SVGIG (reference sequence). CDR3 length equals 14 residues. Trimming took off 2 bases at V and 0 bases at J, with 10 bases between the two ends. CDR3 DNA: TGTGCCTGGAGTAAGGGACTTGACCAAGAGACCCAGTACTTC. Protein sequence: CAWSKGLDQETQYF.

This clone came up a few times. The chain carries TRBV25-1 and TRBJ2-5; no clear D. The germline gives CDR1 MGHDK, CDR2 SYGVNS. V dropped 3 bases and J dropped 2 bases, with 4 bases sitting between them. The CDR3 runs to 12 residues. The CDR3 nucleotides are TGTGCCAGCAGTGACTTTCAAGAGACCCAGTACTTC. Protein sequence: CASSDFQETQYF.

The chain is built from TRBV2 and TRBJ2-7, with a weak D call TRBD2 (7 bases). The CDR3 covers 14 residues. Germline V lookup: CDR1 SNHLY, CDR2 FYNNEI. V lost 5 bases, J lost 3 bases, and 14 bases lay in between. CDR3 protein: CASSTGRVNYEQYF. The DNA of the CDR3 is TGTGCCAGCAGTACAGGGAGGGTAAACTACGAGCAGTACTTC.

The V call is TRBV11-2, the J call TRBJ2-4; no reliable D call. Germline CDR1 reads SGHAT; CDR2 reads FQNNGV. The V gene lost 5 bases and the J gene lost 1 base, with 12 bases spanning the gap. This CDR3 has 15 amino acids. The CDR3 region is CASSEYTLAKNIQYF. The CDR3 region has the DNA TGTGCCAGCAGCGAATACACCCTCGCCAAAAACATTCAGTACTTC.

V is TRBV13 and J is TRBJ2-1; TRBD2 is a possible D gene (5 bases). Trimming pared 5 bases from V and 0 bases from J, leaving 8 bases between. Germline V gene sequence: CDR1 PRHDT, CDR2 FYEKMQ (reference sequence). The CDR3 spans 14 residues. The CDR3 protein is CASSLGDSYNEQFF. The CDR3 DNA reads as TGTGCCAGCAGCCTCGGGGACTCCTACAATGAGCAGTTCTTC.

The V gene is TRBV4-3, the J gene TRBJ2-7; perhaps TRBD1 as D (5 bases). The CDR3 sequence is 15 residues long. Trimming left V 1 base short and J 2 bases short, with 12 bases between. CDR1 is LGHNA, CDR2 YSLEER, per germline. CDR3 in amino acids: CASSQVGEPTYEQYF. The CDR3 DNA follows: TGCGCCAGCAGCCAAGTAGGGGAACCCACCTACGAGCAGTACTTC.

V and J are TRBV6-6 and TRBJ2-3; TRBD1 matches at 11 bases. CDR3 length: 16 amino acids. J gave up 4 bases and V 5 bases, and 8 bases lay outside the gene matches. Per germline, CDR1 MNHNY and CDR2 SVGAGI (reference sequence). This chain's CDR3 is CASSRTPGQGADTQYF. The CDR3, as DNA: TGTGCCAGCAGTCGGACTCCGGGACAGGGGGCAGATACGCAGTATTTT.

The V call is TRBV28, the J call TRBJ2-7; 8 nucleotides match TRBD1. The CDR3 spans 14 residues. V shed 7 bases, J shed 2 bases, and the junction held 7 bases outside the gene matches. Germline CDR1 and CDR2: MDHEN and SYDVKM. The CDR3 loop reads CASNYRTGPYEQYF. CDR3 coding DNA: TGTGCCAGCAACTACCGGACAGGGCCCTACGAGCAGTACTTC.

The rearrangement uses TRBV10-3 and TRBJ2-3; D unclear. This CDR3 has 13 residues. Trimming shortened V by 0 bases and J by 3 bases, and 4 bases separated the two germline ends. Germline CDR1 and CDR2: ENHRY and SYGVKD. The DNA for the CDR3 is TGTGCCATCAGTGAGTCTGGGACAGATACGCAGTATTTT. This sequence encodes CAISESGTDTQYF.

The genes are TRBV6-5 and TRBJ2-2, with TRBD1 matching 7 bases. Looked up from germline, CDR1 is MNHEY and CDR2 is SVGAGI. Trimming took 0 bases from V and 6 from J; bases not matched to a gene: 7. The CDR3 covers 16 residues. The CDR3 coding sequence is TGTGCCAGCAGTTACTCGGGACAGCTCGGGGCCGGGGAGCTGTTTTTT. Translating gives CASSYSGQLGAGELFF.

The rearrangement uses TRBV2 and TRBJ2-5; D may be TRBD1 (6 bases). The germline gives CDR1 SNHLY, CDR2 FYNNEI. V dropped 4 bases and J dropped 2 bases, with 20 bases sitting between them. The CDR3 contains 17 residues. As DNA, the CDR3 is TGTGCCAGCAGTGGGACAGTACTCTCGGGACGGCAAGAGACCCAGTACTTC. Translation: CASSGTVLSGRQETQYF.

The chain recombines TRBV7-2 with TRBJ1-2; D gene unclear. The CDR3 consists of 16 residues. Trimming removed 0 bases at V and 0 bases at J, with 11 bases between. From germline, CDR1 is SGHTA and CDR2 FQGNSA. CDR3 loop: CASSLASSKANYGYTF. The CDR3 DNA reads TGTGCCAGCAGCTTAGCCTCGAGCAAAGCTAACTATGGCTACACCTTC.

This clone was observed a handful of times. This chain joins TRBV6-6 and TRBJ1-4; D not resolved. V was pared by 2 bases and J by 5 bases, with 9 bases between. CDR1 MNHNY and CDR2 SVGAGI come from the germline V gene (reference sequence). The CDR3 is 14 amino acids. The CDR3 loop is CASSYREANEKLFF. CDR3 DNA: TGTGCCAGCAGTTACCGGGAGGCGAATGAAAAACTGTTTTTT.

This clone was counted a few times. The chain is built from TRBV4-2 and TRBJ2-7; 10 bases line up with TRBD2. V lost 3 bases to trimming and J lost 1 base; unmatched junction nucleotides: 6. CDR3 size: 16 residues. Per the germline V gene, CDR1 is LGHNA and CDR2 is YNFKEQ. CDR3 sequence reads: CASSHWTSGQSYEQYF. The DNA for the CDR3 is TGTGCCAGCAGCCACTGGACTAGCGGCCAATCCTACGAGCAGTACTTC.

The genes are TRBV19 and TRBJ2-3, with D unresolved. The V end lost 1 base, the J end lost 5 bases, and 4 bases lay between the germline ends. Germline values: CDR1 LNHDA, CDR2 SQIVND (reference sequence). This CDR3 is built from 12 residues. CDR3 loop: CASSIGGDTQYF. The CDR3 DNA is TGTGCCAGTAGTATAGGGGGAGATACGCAGTATTTT. Full variable domain (remainder filled in from reference TRBV19 and TRBJ2-3): DGGITQSPKYLFRKEGQNVTLSCEQNLNHDAMYWYRQDPGQGLRLIYYSQIVNDFQKGDIAEGYSVSREKKESFPLTVTSAQKNPTAFYLCASSIGGDTQYFGPGTRLTVL.

The V and J genes are TRBV30 and TRBJ2-1; 7 bases are a match to TRBD2. The CDR3 has 16 amino acids. CDR1 is GTSNPN, CDR2 SVGIG, per germline (reference sequence). The V segment lost 2 bases and the J segment 0 bases; nucleotides outside the gene matches: 7. CDR3 DNA sequence: TGTGCCTGGAGTTTTGGCGGGAGTAACTCCTACAATGAGCAGTTCTTC. Translated, it gives CAWSFGGSNSYNEQFF.

This clone is a singleton in its sample. CDR3 DNA sequence: TGTGCCACCTCAGGGGGCTTAGACATTCAGTACTTC. This gives the protein CATSGGLDIQYF. The V gene is TRBV15, the J gene TRBJ2-4; TRBD1 matches at 8 bases. The trim removed 8 bases at V and 8 bases at J, leaving 5 bases unmatched. Looked up from germline, CDR1 is LNHNV and CDR2 is YYDKDF (reference sequence). The CDR3 covers 12 residues.

The chain links TRBV29-1 to TRBJ2-3; D not certain. The CDR3 runs to 11 residues. From germline, CDR1 is SQVTM and CDR2 ANQGSEA. With 5 bases removed from V and 12 bases from J, the gap between germline ends came to 15 bases. The CDR3 nucleotides are TGCAGCGTTTGGGTAACCCTTTTTCAGTATTTT. As protein: CSVWVTLFQYF.